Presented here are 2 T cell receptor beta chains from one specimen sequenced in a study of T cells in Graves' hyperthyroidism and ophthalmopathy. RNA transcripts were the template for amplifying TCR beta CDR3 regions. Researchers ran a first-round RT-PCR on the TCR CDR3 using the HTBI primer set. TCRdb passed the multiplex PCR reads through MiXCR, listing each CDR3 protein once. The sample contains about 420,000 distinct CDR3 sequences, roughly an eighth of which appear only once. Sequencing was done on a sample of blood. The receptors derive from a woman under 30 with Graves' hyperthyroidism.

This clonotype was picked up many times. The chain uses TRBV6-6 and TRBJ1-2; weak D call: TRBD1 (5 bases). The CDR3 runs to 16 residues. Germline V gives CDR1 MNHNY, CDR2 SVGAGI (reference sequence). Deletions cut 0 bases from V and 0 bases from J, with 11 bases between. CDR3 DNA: TGTGCCAGCAGTTACTCGGGGACTGGAGCTAACTATGGCTACACCTTC. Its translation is CASSYSGTGANYGYTF.

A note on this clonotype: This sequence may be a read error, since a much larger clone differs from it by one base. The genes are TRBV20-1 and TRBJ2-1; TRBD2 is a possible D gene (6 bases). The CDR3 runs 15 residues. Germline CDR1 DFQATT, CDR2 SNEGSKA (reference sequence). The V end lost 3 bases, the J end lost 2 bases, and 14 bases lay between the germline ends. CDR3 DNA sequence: TGCAGTGCTAGTACCTTAGCGGCCCCCTACAATGAGCAGTTCTTC. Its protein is CSASTLAAPYNEQFF.